The entry that follows covers one TCR beta chain sequence. This CDR3 has 18 amino acids. Looked up from germline, CDR1 is SGDLS and CDR2 is YYNGEE. V shed 5 bases, J shed 1 base, and the junction held 16 bases outside the gene matches. This entry is derived from a study of blood T cell repertoires in COVID-19. As for the study in general: Sites in the United States, Italy and Spain provided acute and convalescent COVID-19 samples. PBMCs, B-cell-depleted T cells, or T cells were the source of the cDNA or gDNA that made up the material.

The participants were between about 18 and 90 years old and came from under 25 US areas. Cohort allocation depended upon clinical history that participants reported. Profiled with immunoSEQ multiplex PCR; TCRdb holds only in-frame clones, not every one. The sample has some 220,000 clones; 70% to 90% are singletons. Sequenced sample: PBMCs or T cells enriched from blood (not recorded which). The V call is TRBV9, the J call TRBJ1-1; TRBD1 matches at 8 bases. This receptor was taken from a woman aged 40 to 55 with acute COVID-19. The CDR3 coding sequence is TGTGCCAGCAGGTATAAAACAGGGGGAGCTGGCGGGAACACTGAAGCTTTCTTT. Protein product: CASRYKTGGAGGNTEAFF. Filled out from reference TRBV9 and TRBJ1-1, the complete variable domain reads DSGVTQTPKHLITATGQRVTLRCSPRSGDLSVYWYQQSLDQGLQFLIQYYNGEERAKGNILERFSAQQFPDLHSELNLSSLELGDSALYFCASRYKTGGAGGNTEAFFGQGTRLTVV.